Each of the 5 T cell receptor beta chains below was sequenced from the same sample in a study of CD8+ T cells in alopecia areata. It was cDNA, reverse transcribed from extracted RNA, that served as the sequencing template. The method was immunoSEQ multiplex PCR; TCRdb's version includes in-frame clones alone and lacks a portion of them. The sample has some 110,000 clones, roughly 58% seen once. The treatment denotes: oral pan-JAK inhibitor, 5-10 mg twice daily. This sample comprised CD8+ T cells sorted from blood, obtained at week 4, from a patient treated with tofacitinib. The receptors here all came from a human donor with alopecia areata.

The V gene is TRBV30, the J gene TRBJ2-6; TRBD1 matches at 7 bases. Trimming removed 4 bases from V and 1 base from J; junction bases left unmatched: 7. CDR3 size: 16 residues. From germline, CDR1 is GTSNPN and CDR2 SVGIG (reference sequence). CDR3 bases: TGTGCCTGGATCACAGGGGTTGGTTCTGGGGCCAACGTCCTGACTTTC. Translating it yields CAWITGVGSGANVLTF.

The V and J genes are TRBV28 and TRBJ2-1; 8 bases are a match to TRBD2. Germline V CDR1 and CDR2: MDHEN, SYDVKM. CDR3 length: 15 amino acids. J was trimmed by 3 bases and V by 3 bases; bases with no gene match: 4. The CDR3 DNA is TGTGCCAGCAGTTTTGGTAGCGGGGTCTACAATGAGCAGTTCTTC. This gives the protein CASSFGSGVYNEQFF.

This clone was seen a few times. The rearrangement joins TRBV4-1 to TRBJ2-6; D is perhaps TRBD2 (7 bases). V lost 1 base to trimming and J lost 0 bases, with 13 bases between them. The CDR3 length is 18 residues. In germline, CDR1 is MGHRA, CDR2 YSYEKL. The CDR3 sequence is CASSQVEGGTSGANVLTF. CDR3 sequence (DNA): TGCGCCAGCAGCCAAGTCGAGGGGGGGACCTCTGGGGCCAACGTCCTGACTTTC.

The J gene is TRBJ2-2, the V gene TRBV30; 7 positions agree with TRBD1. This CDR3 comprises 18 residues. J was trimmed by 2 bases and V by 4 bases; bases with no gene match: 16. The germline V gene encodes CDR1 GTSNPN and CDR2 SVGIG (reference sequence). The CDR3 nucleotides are TGTGCCTGGAAACAATCTCCGGGACAGCCATTTAACACCGGGGAGCTGTTTTTT. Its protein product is CAWKQSPGQPFNTGELFF. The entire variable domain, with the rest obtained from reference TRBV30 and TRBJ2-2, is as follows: SQTIHQWPATLVQPVGSPLSLECTVEGTSNPNLYWYRQAAGRGLQLLFYSVGIGQISSEVPQNLSASRPQDRQFILSSKKLLLSDSGFYLCAWKQSPGQPFNTGELFFGEGSRLTVL.

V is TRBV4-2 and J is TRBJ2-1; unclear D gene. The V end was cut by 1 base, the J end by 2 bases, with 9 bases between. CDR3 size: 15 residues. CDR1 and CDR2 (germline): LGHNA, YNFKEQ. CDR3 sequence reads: CASSQGQDAYNEQFF. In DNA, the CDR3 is TGTGCCAGCAGCCAAGGGCAAGACGCCTACAATGAGCAGTTCTTC.